The 27 T cell receptor beta chains below were found in one sample sequenced in a study of T cell responses to AZD1222 COVID-19 vaccine. Only in-frame clones appear in the TCRdb table, and some are missing; sequencing was by immunoSEQ multiplex PCR. The sample holds under 200,000 clones; 85% to 90% are singletons and the top ten take approximately 5.7%. This sample comprised peripheral blood, obtained on day 0 of AZD1222 vaccination. The receptors shown here come from an adult in good health.

The chain is built from TRBV7-9 and TRBJ1-5; TRBD1 aligns across 10 bases. Germline-derived CDR1 and CDR2 are SEHNR and FQNEAQ (reference sequence). CDR3 length equals 17 residues. The junction had 6 bases not matched to a gene; V was cut back by 1 base and J by 3 bases. The CDR3: CASSLGSGTGANQPQHF. As DNA, the CDR3 is TGTGCCAGCAGCTTAGGTTCCGGGACAGGGGCCAATCAGCCCCAGCATTTT.

V and J are TRBV6-2 or TRBV6-3 and TRBJ1-2; D is ambiguous. The germline gives CDR1 MNHEY, CDR2 SVGEGT. The CDR3 totals 11 residues. V lost 2 bases to trimming and J lost 8 bases, with 6 bases between them. Here the CDR3 reads CASSYGIGYTF. The CDR3 nucleotides are TGTGCCAGCAGTTACGGGATCGGCTACACCTTC.

The J gene is TRBJ1-2, the V gene TRBV7-9, with unresolved D. Trimming pared 2 bases from V and 6 bases from J, leaving 7 bases between. Germline V CDR1 and CDR2: SEHNR, FQNEAQ (reference sequence). The CDR3 sequence is 12 residues long. Here the CDR3 reads CASSLLQDGYTF. CDR3 DNA sequence: TGTGCCAGCAGCTTACTGCAGGATGGCTACACCTTC.

V and J are TRBV5-8 and TRBJ1-2; no clear D gene. This CDR3 spans 11 amino acids. The ends were cut back, 0 bases at V and 7 bases at J, with 4 bases in the middle. Germline V gene data show CDR1 as SGHTS and CDR2 as YDEGEE. The chain's CDR3 is CASSLEVGYTF. The CDR3 coding sequence is TGTGCCAGCAGCTTGGAGGTTGGCTACACCTTC.

The chain carries TRBV5-1 and TRBJ1-1, with D perhaps TRBD1 (6 bases). The CDR3 length is 14 residues. V gave up 5 bases and J gave up 5 bases, with 16 bases separating them. From germline, CDR1 is SGHRS and CDR2 YFSETQ. The CDR3 loop is CASRDMQGTTEAFF. CDR3 sequence (DNA): TGCGCCAGCAGGGACATGCAGGGGACGACTGAAGCTTTCTTT.

The V and J genes are TRBV21-1 and TRBJ1-2. TRBV21-1 is annotated as a pseudogene. The CDR3 runs 15 residues. In DNA form, the CDR3 reads TGTGCCAGAAAACCGGGGGGTGCTGGCCAATATGGCTACACCTTC. Its translation is CARKPGGAGQYGYTF.

V gene TRBV5-6 combines with J gene TRBJ1-5; 7 bases map to TRBD1. Germline CDR1 reads SGHDT; CDR2 reads YYEEEE. The CDR3 totals 16 residues. Trimming took 3 bases from V and 5 from J; bases not matched to a gene: 11. The DNA for the CDR3 is TGTGCCAGCAGCTCCTACAGGGGTCCGGGCGATCAGCCCCAGCATTTT. Amino acid sequence: CASSSYRGPGDQPQHF.

V and J are TRBV19 and TRBJ2-1; 13 positions match TRBD2. This CDR3 spans 20 amino acids. The V gene's germline CDR1 is LNHDA and CDR2 SQIVND (reference sequence). With V trimmed by 6 bases and J by 2 bases, 16 bases remained unmatched. The CDR3 spells CASRTDGTSGDLRTYNEQFF. DNA for the CDR3: TGTGCCAGTAGAACCGACGGGACTAGCGGGGACCTACGTACCTACAATGAGCAGTTCTTC.

The chain recombines TRBV7-8 with TRBJ2-3, with a tentative D call TRBD2 (5 bases). CDR1 SGHVS and CDR2 FQNEAQ come from the germline V gene. V was clipped by 5 bases and J by 1 base, with 22 bases between them. The CDR3 runs to 18 residues. CDR3 nucleotides: TGTGCCAGCAGCCCCCTTCCCGTACTAGGCCCGGGCACAGATACGCAGTATTTT. Residues: CASSPLPVLGPGTDTQYF.

This chain connects TRBV24-1 to TRBJ1-1, with TRBD1 as a possible D gene (6 bases). The germline V gene encodes CDR1 KGHDR and CDR2 SFDVKD. Trimming took 4 bases from V and 5 from J, leaving 10 bases between them. CDR3 length: 13 residues. The CDR3 DNA reads as TGTGCCACCAGTGACCCAGGGGTTACTGAAGCTTTCTTT. Amino acid sequence: CATSDPGVTEAFF.

This chain links TRBV6-5 with TRBJ2-7, with D unresolved. This CDR3 is 14 amino acids long. V was trimmed by 8 bases and J by 1 base, leaving 15 bases between them. The germline CDR1 and CDR2 sequences are MNHEY and SVGAGI. For the CDR3, the DNA is TGTGCCAGCGCCGAAGGACCCCCTTCCTACGAGCAGTACTTC. Amino acid sequence: CASAEGPPSYEQYF.

About this clone: Other DNA sequences in the sample encode the same CDR3. The chain links TRBV12-3 or TRBV12-4 to TRBJ1-1; D call uncertain. V lost 6 bases, J lost 1 base, and 3 bases lay in between. The CDR3 length is 11 residues. The CDR3 sequence is CASRRNTEAFF. CDR3 bases: TGTGCCAGCAGAAGGAACACTGAAGCTTTCTTT.

This chain uses TRBV5-1 with TRBJ2-1; 10 bases map to TRBD2. With V trimmed by 2 bases and J by 7 bases, 0 bases remained unmatched. The CDR3 is made up of 13 amino acids. Germline CDR1 reads SGHRS; CDR2 reads YFSETQ. The CDR3 DNA reads TGCGCCAGCAGCTTTAGCGGGAGGAATGAGCAGTTCTTC. It specifies CASSFSGRNEQFF.

The gene calls are TRBV10-3 and TRBJ2-3; the D gene is possibly TRBD1 (5 bases). CDR3 length: 12 residues. Trimming shortened V by 2 bases and J by 5 bases, and 5 bases separated the two germline ends. Germline assignment: CDR1 ENHRY and CDR2 SYGVKD. CDR3 in amino acids: CAISEQGDTQYF. CDR3 DNA: TGTGCCATCAGTGAGCAGGGAGATACGCAGTATTTT.

The chain carries TRBV5-6 and TRBJ2-5; D gene unclear. Germline V gene lookup returns CDR1 SGHDT and CDR2 YYEEEE. Trimming took off 4 bases at V and 2 bases at J, with 18 bases between the two ends. The CDR3 has 16 amino acids. The DNA of the CDR3 is TGTGCCAGCAGCCTGGCGATTACAGCAAAACAAGAGACCCAGTACTTC. Its translation is CASSLAITAKQETQYF.

V usage is TRBV2 and J usage is TRBJ1-1; D remains unclear. Trimming shortened V by 6 bases and J by 3 bases, and 8 bases separated the two germline ends. This CDR3 is built from 12 residues. Germline CDR1 is SNHLY and CDR2 is FYNNEI. For the CDR3, the DNA is TGTGCCAGCAGGAGGAGGGACACTGAAGCTTTCTTT. Translation: CASRRRDTEAFF.

This clone was observed a handful of times. DNA for the CDR3: TGTGCCAGTAGTGCATGGATCGGAAACACTGAAGCTTTCTTT. It specifies CASSAWIGNTEAFF. V usage is TRBV19 and J usage is TRBJ1-1, with D uncertain. Germline V gene lookup returns CDR1 LNHDA and CDR2 SQIVND (reference sequence). The length of the CDR3 is 14 residues. Trimming cost V 5 bases and J 2 bases, with 12 bases left between them. The full variable domain, completed using reference TRBV19 and TRBJ1-1, is DGGITQSPKYLFRKEGQNVTLSCEQNLNHDAMYWYRQDPGQGLRLIYYSQIVNDFQKGDIAEGYSVSREKKESFPLTVTSAQKNPTAFYLCASSAWIGNTEAFFGQGTRLTVV.

The chain combines TRBV12-3 or TRBV12-4 with TRBJ1-2; D remains ambiguous. V was cut by 6 bases and J by 2 bases, with 10 bases left in between. The CDR3 loop spans 13 amino acids. CDR3 in amino acids: CASSREVNYGYTF. The CDR3 DNA sequence: TGTGCCAGCAGCCGCGAGGTCAACTATGGCTACACCTTC.

This chain joins TRBV6-5 and TRBJ2-1; 9 bases match TRBD1. CDR3 length: 15 residues. Trimming cost V 6 bases and J 7 bases; bases outside gene matches: 10. The germline gives CDR1 MNHEY, CDR2 SVGAGI. CDR3 region: CASRYGTGRWNEQFF. The CDR3 DNA sequence: TGTGCCAGCAGATACGGGACAGGGAGGTGGAATGAGCAGTTCTTC.

The chain combines TRBV7-3 with TRBJ1-6; a weak D match, TRBD1 (6 bases). The length of the CDR3 is 13 residues. The germline gives CDR1 SGHTA, CDR2 FQGTGA. V was clipped by 6 bases and J by 12 bases, with 15 bases between them. Here the CDR3 reads CASRGGTEGPLHF. The CDR3 DNA reads as TGTGCCAGCAGAGGGGGGACTGAGGGACCCCTCCACTTT.

This clone was observed a few times. The V gene is TRBV15, the J gene TRBJ2-2; a weak D match, TRBD2 (6 bases). V lost 1 base, J lost 0 bases, and 18 bases lay in between. The CDR3 runs 19 residues. CDR1 LNHNV and CDR2 YYDKDF come from the germline V gene (reference sequence). The CDR3 loop is CATSRVGRERPPNTGELFF. The CDR3 DNA is TGTGCCACCAGCAGAGTGGGTCGGGAGCGCCCCCCGAACACCGGGGAGCTGTTTTTT.

The chain has TRBV5-4 and TRBJ2-7; tentative D call: TRBD1 (5 bases). Germline loops: CDR1 SGHNT, CDR2 YYREEE (reference sequence). Trimming stripped 4 bases from V and 1 base from J, with 9 bases between. This CDR3 is 13 amino acids long. The chain's CDR3 is CASSGGHSYEQYF. CDR3 nucleotide sequence: TGTGCCAGCAGCGGCGGACATTCCTACGAGCAGTACTTC.

Only a few counts were recorded for this clone. This chain joins TRBV29-1 and TRBJ1-2, with D tentatively TRBD1 (5 bases). Germline V gene data show CDR1 as SQVTM and CDR2 as ANQGSEA. Trimming shortened V by 0 bases and J by 8 bases, and 19 bases separated the two germline ends. CDR3 size: 15 residues. The CDR3 here is CSVEEVRGVREGYTF. In nucleotides, the CDR3 is TGCAGCGTTGAAGAAGTTCGGGGGGTTCGCGAAGGCTACACCTTC.

The chain recombines TRBV12-3 or TRBV12-4 with TRBJ1-3; D not certain. This CDR3 contains 12 residues. V lost 1 base and J lost 4, with 2 bases in between. CDR3 in amino acids: CASSLDGNTIYF. The CDR3 region has the DNA TGTGCCAGCAGTTTAGACGGAAACACCATATATTTT.

This clone was counted only a few times. The chain couples TRBV12-3 or TRBV12-4 to TRBJ1-2, with TRBD1 as a possible D gene (5 bases). Deletions cut 5 bases from V and 8 bases from J, with 12 bases between. The length of the CDR3 is 12 residues. In DNA form, the CDR3 reads TGTGCCAGCAGTGCAGGGTTTCTCGGCTACACCTTC. It translates to CASSAGFLGYTF.

This chain connects TRBV27 to TRBJ2-7; tentative D call: TRBD1 (5 bases). V was pared by 6 bases and J by 6 bases, with 15 bases between. CDR1 and CDR2 from the germline V gene are MNHEY and SMNVEV (reference sequence). CDR3 length equals 13 residues. The chain's CDR3 is CASRTSGFSEQYF. In nucleotides, the CDR3 is TGTGCCAGCAGAACTTCAGGGTTCTCCGAGCAGTACTTC.

This clone was counted a few times. This chain connects TRBV21-1 to TRBJ2-2; the DNA was not used to check the table's D call, TRBD1. TRBV21-1 is marked as a pseudogene. The CDR3 sequence is 20 residues long. CDR3 residues: CASSKASSDQGSQYTGELFF. The CDR3 coding sequence is TGTGCCAGCAGCAAAGCCTCCAGCGATCAGGGTTCCCAATACACCGGGGAGCTGTTTTTT.